The rows below give T cell receptor beta chains drawn from one sample of a study of shared clonotypes between healthy human individuals. The assay was immunoSEQ multiplex PCR, and TCRdb's table has in-frame clones only and misses some. The table lists about 1.5 million clones, around 95% of them singletons, with 0.95% to 1.5% in the top ten. Material for sequencing was naive CD4+ T cells sorted from blood. The source is a man aged 25-45 years in good health. Both conserved end residues are part of each CDR3. The D gene is left open where the match is weak. Clone sizes are given selectively: once, few, many, or a class where the clone is expanded.

cdr3_nt,cdr3_aa,d_call,v_call,clone_size,j_call
TGTGCCAGCAGCCTTGTTTCTCCTCGTGCCTACGAGCAGTACTTC,CASSLVSPRAYEQYF,-,TRBV28,-,TRBJ2-7
TGTGCCAGCAGCTACTACAGGGGCGGCTCCTACAATGAGCAGTTCTTC,CASSYYRGGSYNEQFF,TRBD1,TRBV28,-,TRBJ2-1
TGTGCCAGCAGTCGGACAGGGTCGCGAGAGACCCAGTACTTC,CASSRTGSRETQYF,TRBD1,TRBV6-5,-,TRBJ2-5
TGTGCCAGCAGGTTAAGGTATAGGACCTCCTACAATGAGCAGTTCTTC,CASRLRYRTSYNEQFF,-,TRBV5-4,-,TRBJ2-1
TGCAGCGTTGAACAATCGATGAACACTGAAGCTTTCTTT,CSVEQSMNTEAFF,-,TRBV29-1,-,TRBJ1-1
TGTGCCAGCTCACCACCGTATCTAGCGGGAGGCCCTCACTACAATGAGCAGTTCTTC,CASSPPYLAGGPHYNEQFF,TRBD2,TRBV18,-,TRBJ2-1
TGTGCCAGCACCACAAATCAGCCCCAGCATTTT,CASTTNQPQHF,-,TRBV28,-,TRBJ1-5
TGTGCAAGCGGGATCTCGGATACGCAGTATTTT,CASGISDTQYF,TRBD2,TRBV30,once,TRBJ2-3
TGCAGCGCTCATCGGCCGCCCGTGGGTTACAATGAGCAGTTCTTC,CSAHRPPVGYNEQFF,-,TRBV29-1,-,TRBJ2-1
TGTGCCAGCAGCTTAAAGAACGAGACCCCTAGCTCCTACGAGCAGTACTTC,CASSLKNETPSSYEQYF,-,TRBV21-1,-,TRBJ2-7
TGCGCCAGCAGCTCGGGCCAAACTAGGAGGATTGAGCAGTTCTTC,CASSSGQTRRIEQFF,-,TRBV5-1,-,TRBJ2-1
TGTGCCAGCAGCTTAGCAGGACTAGCGGGAGGGATCTCTGGGGCCAACGTCCTGACTTTC,CASSLAGLAGGISGANVLTF,TRBD2,TRBV7-2,-,TRBJ2-6
TGTGCCAGCAGTTTACGGGGGGGCCCCTCCTACGAGCAGTACTTC,CASSLRGGPSYEQYF,TRBD2,TRBV27,-,TRBJ2-7
TGTGCCAGCAGCCAAAGGACTAGCGGGAGGGACGAGCAGTACTTC,CASSQRTSGRDEQYF,TRBD2,TRBV4-2,once,TRBJ2-7
TGCGCCAGCAGCTTGGCCAAGGGACTAGCGGGAGTCGAGCAGTACTTC,CASSLAKGLAGVEQYF,TRBD2,TRBV5-1,-,TRBJ2-7
TGCGCCAGCCAAACGTTCAGGGGGGCAGAGACCCAGTACTTC,CASQTFRGAETQYF,-,TRBV5-1,-,TRBJ2-5
TGTGCCAGCAGTTACTCGACAGGGGGCCTGGGGGAGCAGTACTTC,CASSYSTGGLGEQYF,TRBD1,TRBV6-5,-,TRBJ2-7
TGTGCCAGCAGCCAACGGGACAGGGGGTTAATAGATACGCAGTATTTT,CASSQRDRGLIDTQYF,TRBD1,TRBV4-2,once,TRBJ2-3
TGTGCCATCAGTGCTTCTTCCACCGGGGAGCTGTTTTTT,CAISASSTGELFF,-,TRBV10-3,-,TRBJ2-2
TGTGCCAGCTCACCTCGGACAGGGGTCGGAGGCACTGAAGCTTTCTTT,CASSPRTGVGGTEAFF,TRBD1,TRBV18,-,TRBJ1-1
TGCAGCGCAGGTACGGATACGCAGTATTTT,CSAGTDTQYF,-,TRBV29-1,-,TRBJ2-3
TGTGCCAGCAGCCCGGACTACTCTCGCGAGCAGTACTTC,CASSPDYSREQYF,-,TRBV7-2,few,TRBJ2-7
TGTGCCAGTAGTCGCGTAGCGGGAGGTCAAGAGACCCAGTACTTC,CASSRVAGGQETQYF,TRBD2,TRBV19,-,TRBJ2-5
TGTGCCAGCAGTCTCCGGGGACAGGGGGACAATGAGCAGTTCTTC,CASSLRGQGDNEQFF,TRBD1,TRBV6-6,-,TRBJ2-1
TGTGCCAGCAGTTCACCAGGGAGGGGAGAGACCCAGTACTTC,CASSSPGRGETQYF,TRBD2,TRBV6-5,once,TRBJ2-5
TGTGCCAGCAGCCCCGCTACGTATGGCTACACCTTC,CASSPATYGYTF,-,TRBV28,-,TRBJ1-2
TGCGCCACAACAGGTGGGACAGGGCCCACCGGGGAGCTGTTTTTT,CATTGGTGPTGELFF,TRBD1,TRBV5-1,-,TRBJ2-2
TGCGCCAGCAGCCAAACGCCCTGGAATGAGCAGTTCTTC,CASSQTPWNEQFF,-,TRBV4-3,-,TRBJ2-1
TGTGCCAGCAGTTTAAGGGGGACCGCCGGGGAGCTGTTTTTT,CASSLRGTAGELFF,-,TRBV28,-,TRBJ2-2
TGTGCCAGCAGTTTATTGGGACAGGGGAAACAGCCCCAGCATTTT,CASSLLGQGKQPQHF,TRBD1,TRBV27,-,TRBJ1-5
TGTGCCAGCAGCTTGGTGCCCCGGTATTTAGCGGGAGAAACCACCGGGGAGCTGTTTTTT,CASSLVPRYLAGETTGELFF,TRBD2,TRBV5-8,-,TRBJ2-2
TGTGCCAGCAGCTTAGTGGGTTGGGCCGGGAGGACTCCAGATACGCAGTATTTT,CASSLVGWAGRTPDTQYF,TRBD2,TRBV7-8,-,TRBJ2-3
TGTGCCACCACCGCCGAGGGGAACGGTCCCCCTGAAGCTTTCTTT,CATTAEGNGPPEAFF,-,TRBV15,-,TRBJ1-1
TGTGCCAGCAGATGGGGACTAGCGGGGGTCACCGGGGAGCTGTTTTTT,CASRWGLAGVTGELFF,TRBD2,TRBV2,-,TRBJ2-2
TGTGCCAGCTCACTTTCCCCGGAGGGTTCTTCAGATACGCAGTATTTT,CASSLSPEGSSDTQYF,-,TRBV18,-,TRBJ2-3
TGTGCCAGCAGTGACCAGAGTATCGGGCCCCAGCATTTT,CASSDQSIGPQHF,-,TRBV25-1,-,TRBJ1-5
TGCAGCGTCTACCAACGACAGGCGCGTGAAGCTTTCTTT,CSVYQRQAREAFF,-,TRBV29-1,-,TRBJ1-1
TGCGCCAGCAGTCCGACCGGGACTAGCGGGAGGTCCCCCTACAATGAGCAGTTCTTC,CASSPTGTSGRSPYNEQFF,TRBD2,TRBV5-1,-,TRBJ2-1
TGCGCCAGCAGATGGGACAGGGGCTACGAGCAGTACTTC,CASRWDRGYEQYF,TRBD1,TRBV10-2,-,TRBJ2-7
TGTGCCAGTAGTCCTCGTGTTGGTAGCGGGACCACCTACGAGCAGTACTTC,CASSPRVGSGTTYEQYF,TRBD2,TRBV19,-,TRBJ2-7
TGTGCCAGCAGCTCGGGTCGATTAGTCGGTGAGCAGTTCTTC,CASSSGRLVGEQFF,-,TRBV5-6,-,TRBJ2-1
TGTGCCAGCCGACGGACAGGCGGGGTTTCTGGAAACACCATATATTTT,CASRRTGGVSGNTIYF,TRBD1,TRBV27,-,TRBJ1-3
TGCAGCGTTTCTAGCGCCGCAGAGACCCAGTACTTC,CSVSSAAETQYF,-,TRBV29-1,once,TRBJ2-5
TGTGCCAGCTCACCACAGGGGACTGGCTACGAGCAGTACTTC,CASSPQGTGYEQYF,-,TRBV18,-,TRBJ2-7
TGTGCCAGCAGCTTGCCGGGGCGCTCTGGGGCCAACGTCCTGACTTTC,CASSLPGRSGANVLTF,-,TRBV5-6,-,TRBJ2-6
TGCAGCGTTGAAGATCCTCGGGGTAGCACAGATACGCAGTATTTT,CSVEDPRGSTDTQYF,-,TRBV29-1,-,TRBJ2-3
TGTGCCAGCAGCTTAGCTCCGTATACGCAGTATTTT,CASSLAPYTQYF,-,TRBV7-2,once,TRBJ2-3
TGTGCCAGCAGCACCTACCGGGAGGGCCCGGATACGCAGTATTTT,CASSTYREGPDTQYF,TRBD2,TRBV5-4,-,TRBJ2-3
TGCGCCAGCAGTGCTAGAACTAACCAAGAGACCCAGTACTTC,CASSARTNQETQYF,-,TRBV10-2,-,TRBJ2-5